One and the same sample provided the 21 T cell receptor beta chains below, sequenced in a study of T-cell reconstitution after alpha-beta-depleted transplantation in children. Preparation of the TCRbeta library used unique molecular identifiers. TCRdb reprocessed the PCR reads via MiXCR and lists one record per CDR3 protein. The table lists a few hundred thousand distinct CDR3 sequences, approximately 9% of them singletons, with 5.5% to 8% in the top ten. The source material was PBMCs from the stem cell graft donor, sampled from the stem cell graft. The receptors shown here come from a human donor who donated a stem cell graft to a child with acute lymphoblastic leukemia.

The CDR3 sequence is CASSLAGGHQETQYF. The CDR3 DNA reads as TGTGCCAGCAGTTTAGCCGGGGGCCACCAAGAGACCCAGTACTTC. The rearrangement uses TRBV12-3 or TRBV12-4 and TRBJ2-5; D is perhaps TRBD1 or TRBD2 (6 bases each). The CDR3 consists of 15 residues. With 0 bases removed from V and 0 bases from J, the gap between germline ends came to 8 bases.

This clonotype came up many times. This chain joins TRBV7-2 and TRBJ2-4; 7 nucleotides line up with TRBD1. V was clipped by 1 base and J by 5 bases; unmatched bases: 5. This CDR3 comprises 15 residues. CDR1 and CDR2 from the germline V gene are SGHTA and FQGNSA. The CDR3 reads CASSLVGGEENIQYF. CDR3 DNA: TGTGCCAGCAGCTTAGTAGGGGGCGAGGAAAACATTCAGTACTTC.

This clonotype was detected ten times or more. CDR3 DNA: TGTGCCAGCAGTCGGGAACAGGTACCGAACACCGGGGAGCTGTTTTTT. It specifies CASSREQVPNTGELFF. This chain uses TRBV6-1 with TRBJ2-2, with D possibly being TRBD1 or TRBD2 (5 bases each). The germline V gene has CDR1 MNHNS and CDR2 SASEGT. With 5 bases removed from V and 0 bases from J, the gap between germline ends came to 13 bases. CDR3 length equals 16 residues.

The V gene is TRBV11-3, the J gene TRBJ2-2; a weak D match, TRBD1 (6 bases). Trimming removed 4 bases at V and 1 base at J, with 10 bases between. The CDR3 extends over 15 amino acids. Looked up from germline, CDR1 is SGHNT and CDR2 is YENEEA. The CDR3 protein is CASSYQQGNTGELFF. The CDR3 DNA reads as TGTGCCAGCAGCTACCAACAGGGGAACACCGGGGAGCTGTTTTTT.

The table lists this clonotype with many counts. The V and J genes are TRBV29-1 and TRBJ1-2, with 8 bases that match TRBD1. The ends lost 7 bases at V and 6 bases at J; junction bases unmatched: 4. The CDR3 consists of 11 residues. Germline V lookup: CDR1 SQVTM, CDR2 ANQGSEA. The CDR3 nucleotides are TGCAGCGCGGACAGGGATCATGGCTACACCTTC. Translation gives CSADRDHGYTF.

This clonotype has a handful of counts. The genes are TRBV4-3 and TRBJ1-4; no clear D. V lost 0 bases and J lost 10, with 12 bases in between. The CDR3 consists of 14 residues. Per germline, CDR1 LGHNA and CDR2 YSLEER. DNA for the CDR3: TGCGCCAGCAGCCAAGATCGCACGGTTGGAAAACTGTTTTTT. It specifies CASSQDRTVGKLFF.

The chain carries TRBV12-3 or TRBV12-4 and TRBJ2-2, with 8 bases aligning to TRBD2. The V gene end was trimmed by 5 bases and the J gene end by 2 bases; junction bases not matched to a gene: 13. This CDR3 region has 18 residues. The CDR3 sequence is CASSLGTSQGRNTGELFF. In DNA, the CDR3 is TGTGCCAGCAGTCTTGGGACTAGTCAGGGCCGAAACACCGGGGAGCTGTTTTTT.

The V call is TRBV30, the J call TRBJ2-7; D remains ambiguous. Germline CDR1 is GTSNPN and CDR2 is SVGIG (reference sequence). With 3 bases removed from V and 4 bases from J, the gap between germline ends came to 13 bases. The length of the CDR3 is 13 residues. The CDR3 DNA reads TGTGCCTGGAGGCCACAGCCAAAATACGAGCAGTACTTC. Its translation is CAWRPQPKYEQYF.

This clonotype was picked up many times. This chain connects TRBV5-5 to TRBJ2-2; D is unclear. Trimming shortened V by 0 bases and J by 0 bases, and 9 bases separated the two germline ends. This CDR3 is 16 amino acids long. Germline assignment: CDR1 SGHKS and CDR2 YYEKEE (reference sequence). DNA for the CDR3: TGTGCCAGCAGCTTGGCCCGGACGGCGAACACCGGGGAGCTGTTTTTT. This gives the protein CASSLARTANTGELFF. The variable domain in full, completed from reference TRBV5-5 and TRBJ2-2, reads DAGVTQSPTHLIKTRGQQVTLRCSPISGHKSVSWYQQVLGQGPQFIFQYYEKEERGRGNFPDRFSARQFPNYSSELNVNALLLGDSALYLCASSLARTANTGELFFGEGSRLTVL.

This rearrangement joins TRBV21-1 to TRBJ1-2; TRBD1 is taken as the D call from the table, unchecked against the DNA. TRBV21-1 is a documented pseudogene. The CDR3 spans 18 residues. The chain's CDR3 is CASSMDIRGRRLIYGYTF. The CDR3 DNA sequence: TGTGCCAGCAGCATGGATATCCGGGGGCGACGCTTAATCTATGGCTACACCTTC.

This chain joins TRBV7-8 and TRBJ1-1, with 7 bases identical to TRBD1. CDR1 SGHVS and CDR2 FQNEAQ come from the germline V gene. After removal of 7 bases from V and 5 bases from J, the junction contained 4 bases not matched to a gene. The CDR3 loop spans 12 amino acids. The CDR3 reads CASTPGGTEAFF. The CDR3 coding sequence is TGTGCCAGCACCCCAGGGGGAACTGAAGCTTTCTTT.

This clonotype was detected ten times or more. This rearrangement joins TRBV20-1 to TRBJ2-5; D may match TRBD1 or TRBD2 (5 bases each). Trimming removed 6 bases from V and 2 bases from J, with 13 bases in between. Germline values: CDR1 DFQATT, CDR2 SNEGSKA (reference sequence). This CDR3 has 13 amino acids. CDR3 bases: TGCAGTGCACAAGAGGGGCGTCAAGAGACCCAGTACTTC. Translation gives CSAQEGRQETQYF.

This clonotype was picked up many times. The CDR3 loop is CASSQGTSGASYNEQFF. CDR3 DNA: TGTGCCAGCAGCCAAGGGACTAGCGGAGCGTCCTACAATGAGCAGTTCTTC. The V and J genes are TRBV3-1 and TRBJ2-1; 10 nucleotides agree with TRBD2. Looked up from germline, CDR1 is LGHDT and CDR2 is YNNKEL (reference sequence). The CDR3 spans 17 residues. Trimming cost V 1 base and J 1 base; bases outside gene matches: 4.

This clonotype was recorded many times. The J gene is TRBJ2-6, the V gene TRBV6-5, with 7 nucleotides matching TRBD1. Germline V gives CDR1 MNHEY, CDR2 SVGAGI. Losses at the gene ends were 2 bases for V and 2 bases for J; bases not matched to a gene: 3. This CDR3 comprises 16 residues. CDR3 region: CASSYRQGAGANVLTF. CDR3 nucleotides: TGTGCCAGCAGTTACCGTCAGGGGGCTGGGGCCAACGTCCTGACTTTC.

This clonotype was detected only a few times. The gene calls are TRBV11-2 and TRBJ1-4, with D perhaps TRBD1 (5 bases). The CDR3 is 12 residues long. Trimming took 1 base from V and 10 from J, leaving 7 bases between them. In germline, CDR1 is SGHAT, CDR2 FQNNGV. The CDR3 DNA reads TGTGCCAGCAGCTTAGCGGGGGGAAAACTGTTTTTT. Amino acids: CASSLAGGKLFF.

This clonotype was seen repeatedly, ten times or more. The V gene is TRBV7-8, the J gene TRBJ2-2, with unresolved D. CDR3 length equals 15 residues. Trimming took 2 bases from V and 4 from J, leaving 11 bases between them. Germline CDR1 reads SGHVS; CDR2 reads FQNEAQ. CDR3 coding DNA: TGTGCCAGCAGCTTAACCCCGATTTCCACCGGGGAGCTGTTTTTT. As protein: CASSLTPISTGELFF.

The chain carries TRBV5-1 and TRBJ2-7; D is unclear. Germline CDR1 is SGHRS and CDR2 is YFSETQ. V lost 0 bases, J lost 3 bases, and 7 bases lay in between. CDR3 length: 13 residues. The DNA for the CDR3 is TGCGCCAGCAGCTTGGGGGCAAACTACGAGCAGTACTTC. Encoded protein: CASSLGANYEQYF.

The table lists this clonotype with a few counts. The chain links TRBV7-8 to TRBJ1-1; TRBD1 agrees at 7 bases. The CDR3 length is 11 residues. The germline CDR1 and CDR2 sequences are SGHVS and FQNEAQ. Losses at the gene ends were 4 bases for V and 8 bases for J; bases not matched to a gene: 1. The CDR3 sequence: CASSWDREAFF. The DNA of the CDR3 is TGTGCCAGCAGCTGGGACAGAGAAGCTTTCTTT. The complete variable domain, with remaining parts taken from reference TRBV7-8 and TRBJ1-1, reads GAGVSQSPRYKVAKRGQDVALRCDPISGHVSLFWYQQALGQGPEFLTYFQNEAQLDKSGLPSDRFFAERPEGSVSTLKIQRTQQEDSAVYLCASSWDREAFFGQGTRLTVV.

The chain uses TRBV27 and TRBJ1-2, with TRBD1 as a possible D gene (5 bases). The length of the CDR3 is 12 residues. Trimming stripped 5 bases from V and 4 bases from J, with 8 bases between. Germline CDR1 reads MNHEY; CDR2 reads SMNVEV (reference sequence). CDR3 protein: CASSGASYGYTF. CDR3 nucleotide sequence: TGTGCCAGCAGTGGGGCCTCCTATGGCTACACCTTC.

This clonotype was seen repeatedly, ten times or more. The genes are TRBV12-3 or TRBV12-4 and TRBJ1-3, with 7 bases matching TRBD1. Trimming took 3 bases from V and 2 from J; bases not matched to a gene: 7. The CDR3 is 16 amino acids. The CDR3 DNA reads TGTGCCAGCAGTTTTTACAGGGGTCAGGCTGGAAACACCATATATTTT. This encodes CASSFYRGQAGNTIYF.

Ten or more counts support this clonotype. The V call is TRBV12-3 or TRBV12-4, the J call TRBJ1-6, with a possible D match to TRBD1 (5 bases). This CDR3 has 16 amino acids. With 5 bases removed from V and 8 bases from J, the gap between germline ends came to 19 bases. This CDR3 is CASSPGTSVGDSPLHF. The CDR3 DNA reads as TGTGCCAGCAGTCCAGGGACCTCCGTCGGGGATTCACCCCTCCACTTT.